A single sample gave rise to the 19 T cell receptor beta chains below, sequenced in a study of OX40 agonist ivuxolimab in advanced cancers. The table came from immunoSEQ multiplex PCR; TCRdb's copy has only in-frame clones and leaves some out. This table holds some 83,000 clones, 90% to 95% found once. The sequences come from CD4+ or CD8+ T cells sorted from blood, collected in a trial of the OX40 agonist ivuxolimab. The origin of the receptors is an adult with an advanced solid tumor such as melanoma, head and neck, liver or kidney cancer.

This chain uses TRBV10-3 with TRBJ2-3, with D possibly TRBD2 on 5 matching bases. Trimming took 6 bases from V and 1 from J, leaving 11 bases between them. The CDR3 has 14 amino acids. In germline, CDR1 is ENHRY, CDR2 SYGVKD. Written as DNA, the CDR3 is TGTGCCATCAGGGGTGATAGCGGCACAGATACGCAGTATTTT. It yields the protein CAIRGDSGTDTQYF.

The genes are TRBV5-1 and TRBJ2-5, with a possible D match to TRBD2 (6 bases). The CDR3 length is 15 residues. CDR1 is SGHRS and CDR2 is YFSETQ in the germline V gene. V shed 0 bases and J shed 4 bases, with 13 bases lying between them. The CDR3: CASSLETRVGETQYF. CDR3 DNA sequence: TGCGCCAGCAGCTTGGAGACTAGGGTGGGAGAGACCCAGTACTTC.

The chain has TRBV7-2 and TRBJ2-7; weak D call: TRBD2 (6 bases). Germline values: CDR1 SGHTA, CDR2 FQGNSA. CDR3 size: 15 residues. Trimming stripped 1 base from V and 3 bases from J, with 13 bases between. CDR3 DNA sequence: TGTGCCAGCAGCTTAGTTGCTAGCGCCGTCTACGAGCAGTACTTC. It encodes CASSLVASAVYEQYF.

The V and J genes are TRBV4-2 and TRBJ2-7; D possibly corresponds to TRBD2 (7 bases). Between the trimmed V and J ends, which lost 4 bases and 4 bases, there was a span of 17 bases. Looked up from germline, CDR1 is LGHNA and CDR2 is YNFKEQ. The CDR3 contains 15 residues. CDR3: CASSRGGTRFYEQYF. CDR3 DNA: TGTGCCAGCAGCCGGGGGGGGACAAGGTTTTACGAGCAGTACTTC.

The rearrangement uses TRBV28 and TRBJ2-1; TRBD1 matches at 10 bases. J gave up 2 bases and V 11 bases, and 3 bases lay outside the gene matches. This CDR3 spans 13 amino acids. CDR1 MDHEN and CDR2 SYDVKM come from the germline V gene. CDR3 sequence reads: CAWGTGAYNEQFF. DNA for the CDR3: TGTGCCTGGGGGACAGGGGCCTACAATGAGCAGTTCTTC.

The genes are TRBV5-1 and TRBJ2-7; TRBD1 matches 9 bases. CDR1 and CDR2 (germline): SGHRS, YFSETQ. This CDR3 contains 14 residues. Trimming at V came to 4 bases and at J to 2 bases, leaving 4 bases not matched to a gene. The CDR3: CASSRDRVAYEQYF. As DNA, the CDR3 is TGCGCCAGCAGCCGGGACAGGGTGGCCTACGAGCAGTACTTC.

The V and J genes are TRBV6-5 and TRBJ2-7, with TRBD2 matching 7 bases. Germline V gives CDR1 MNHEY, CDR2 SVGAGI. V gave up 2 bases and J gave up 4 bases; unmatched junction bases: 5. The CDR3 consists of 14 residues. CDR3 nucleotide sequence: TGTGCCAGCAGTTACAGCGGGAAGTTTTACGAGCAGTACTTC. It is translated as CASSYSGKFYEQYF.

This clone was observed a single time. The chain has TRBV28 and TRBJ2-7; 7 positions match TRBD1. Germline CDR1 MDHEN, CDR2 SYDVKM. The CDR3 runs to 16 residues. V was pared by 4 bases and J by 0 bases, with 9 bases of the junction left unmatched. Here the CDR3 reads CASSWETGTASYEQYF. Written as DNA, the CDR3 is TGTGCCAGCAGTTGGGAGACCGGGACAGCCTCCTACGAGCAGTACTTC.

The CDR3 coding sequence is TGTGCCAGCACCGAACAGGGGCCTGGCACAGATACGCAGTATTTT. This codes for CASTEQGPGTDTQYF. The V and J genes are TRBV6-6 and TRBJ2-3; 7 bases agree with TRBD1. Germline V gives CDR1 MNHNY, CDR2 SVGAGI (reference sequence). CDR3 length: 15 residues. V shed 7 bases and J 1 base; nucleotides not matched to a gene: 8.

This clone appeared a few times. The V and J genes are TRBV6-6 and TRBJ1-4, with TRBD1 matching over 8 bases. J was trimmed by 7 bases and V by 0 bases; bases with no gene match: 1. The germline gives CDR1 MNHNY, CDR2 SVGAGI (reference sequence). The CDR3 spans 14 residues. CDR3 protein: CASSYSTGGEKLFF. CDR3 DNA sequence: TGTGCCAGCAGTTACTCCACAGGGGGTGAAAAACTGTTTTTT.

This chain connects TRBV9 to TRBJ2-5; TRBD2 matches 14 bases. The germline CDR1 and CDR2 sequences are SGDLS and YYNGEE. The CDR3 is 18 amino acids. The V segment lost 4 bases and the J segment 4 bases; nucleotides outside the gene matches: 12. For the CDR3, the DNA is TGTGCCAGCAGCCCGACGCCGGGGACTAGCGGGAGAGGAGAGACCCAGTACTTC. Amino acids: CASSPTPGTSGRGETQYF.

J is TRBJ1-2 and V is TRBV7-9; 7 bases agree with TRBD1. From germline, CDR1 is SEHNR and CDR2 FQNEAQ (reference sequence). The trim removed 5 bases at V and 8 bases at J, leaving 11 bases unmatched. This CDR3 contains 14 residues. Here the CDR3 reads CASSLGGGGGGYTF. The CDR3 DNA sequence: TGTGCCAGCAGCCTTGGGGGAGGGGGCGGCGGCTACACCTTC.

As concerns this clone: At one end the junction does not follow the germline gene, possibly because of a read error. The J gene is TRBJ2-1, the V gene TRBV9, with 7 nucleotides matching TRBD2. The CDR3 loop spans 14 amino acids. The germline V gene encodes CDR1 SGDLS and CDR2 YYNGEE. CDR3 sequence reads: CASSVGGSYTEQFF. As DNA, the CDR3 is TGTGCCAGCAGCGTAGGCGGGAGTTACACTGAGCAGTTCTTC.

The gene calls are TRBV14 and TRBJ2-7; D call uncertain. Per germline, CDR1 SGHDN and CDR2 FVKESK. V was clipped by 1 base and J by 0 bases, with 10 bases between them. There are 15 residues in the CDR3. In DNA form, the CDR3 reads TGTGCCAGCAGCCAAGTAGCTGCGAGCTCCTACGAGCAGTACTTC. Residues: CASSQVAASSYEQYF.

This clone is deemed medium-sized. This chain connects TRBV19 to TRBJ2-2; D remains ambiguous. Trimming stripped 4 bases from V and 0 bases from J, with 3 bases between. There are 13 residues in the CDR3. Germline loops: CDR1 LNHDA, CDR2 SQIVND (reference sequence). CDR3 residues: CASSTSNTGELFF. CDR3 sequence (DNA): TGTGCCAGTAGTACTTCGAACACCGGGGAGCTGTTTTTT. Supplemented by reference TRBV19 and TRBJ2-2, the full variable domain reads DGGITQSPKYLFRKEGQNVTLSCEQNLNHDAMYWYRQDPGQGLRLIYYSQIVNDFQKGDIAEGYSVSREKKESFPLTVTSAQKNPTAFYLCASSTSNTGELFFGEGSRLTVL.

The chain couples TRBV28 to TRBJ1-5; TRBD1 aligns across 10 bases. The CDR3 runs to 15 residues. Per germline, CDR1 MDHEN and CDR2 SYDVKM. With V trimmed by 6 bases and J by 4 bases, 6 bases remained unmatched. CDR3: CASRPTGQGNQPQHF. CDR3 bases: TGTGCCAGCAGGCCTACGGGACAGGGGAATCAGCCCCAGCATTTT.

This clone is a singleton in its sample. The chain employs TRBV6-5 and TRBJ1-2; D remains ambiguous. CDR1 is MNHEY and CDR2 is SVGAGI in the germline V gene. V was cut by 2 bases and J by 4 bases, with 8 bases left in between. The CDR3 is made up of 13 amino acids. As DNA, the CDR3 is TGTGCCAGCAGTTACGGAGCCCTCTATGGCTACACCTTC. Residues: CASSYGALYGYTF.

The chain employs TRBV6-5 and TRBJ2-6; D is undetermined. There are 14 residues in the CDR3. Germline V CDR1 and CDR2: MNHEY, SVGAGI. Deletions cut 7 bases from V and 0 bases from J, with 7 bases between. In nucleotides, the CDR3 is TGTGCCAGCACCCGTAACTCTGGGGCCAACGTCCTGACTTTC. As protein: CASTRNSGANVLTF.

This chain joins TRBV19 and TRBJ1-5; possible D gene TRBD1, 5 bases. The V gene lost 2 bases and the J gene lost 8 bases, with 19 bases spanning the gap. This CDR3 has 16 amino acids. Germline-derived CDR1 and CDR2 are LNHDA and SQIVND (reference sequence). This CDR3 reads CASSIMGRGGDEPQHF. DNA of the CDR3: TGTGCCAGTAGTATAATGGGGCGGGGCGGGGATGAGCCCCAGCATTTT.